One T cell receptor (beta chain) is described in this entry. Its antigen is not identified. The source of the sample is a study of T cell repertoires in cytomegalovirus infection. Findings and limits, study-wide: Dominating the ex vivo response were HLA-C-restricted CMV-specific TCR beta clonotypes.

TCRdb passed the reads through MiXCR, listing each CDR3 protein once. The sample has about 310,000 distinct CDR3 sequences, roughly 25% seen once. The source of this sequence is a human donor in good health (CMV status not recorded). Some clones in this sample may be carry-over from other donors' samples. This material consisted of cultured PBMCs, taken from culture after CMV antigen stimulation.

The CDR3 here is CASSQDQGLQPQHF. In DNA form, the CDR3 reads TGCGCCAGCAGCCAAGATCAGGGGCTTCAGCCCCAGCATTTT. The chain recombines TRBV4-1 with TRBJ1-5; maybe TRBD1 (6 bases). The CDR3 runs to 14 residues. Trimming stripped 0 bases from V and 6 bases from J, with 9 bases between. Germline V gives CDR1 MGHRA, CDR2 YSYEKL.